This TCR beta chain was captured in a study of blood T cell repertoires in COVID-19. Across the whole study: Samples taken during acute and convalescent COVID-19 were collected in the United States, Italy and Spain. PBMCs, B-cell-depleted T cells, or T cells provided the cDNA or gDNA that made up the material.

The length of the CDR3 is 15 residues. The germline V gene has CDR1 KGHSH and CDR2 LQKENI. Trimming left V 1 base short and J 2 bases short, with 6 bases between. Per the authors' pipeline: Scientists estimated how many nucleated cells there were by amplifying reference gene primers. Sequencing used immunoSEQ multiplex PCR; TCRdb keeps in-frame clones, though not all of them. That table gives V, J and clone size, and the DNA gave D and trimming. Among 100,000 to 110,000 clones listed, roughly 87% were seen once. The chain recombines TRBV18 with TRBJ2-6; no clear D. Sequencing was carried out using peripheral blood. This receptor was identified in a man aged 25-45 years in a cohort sampled during active COVID-19. The CDR3 DNA is TGTGCCAGCTCACCACAAGAGACTGGGGCCAACGTCCTGACTTTC. It translates to CASSPQETGANVLTF.